What follows describes a single T cell receptor (beta chain). The V gene's germline CDR1 is SGHRS and CDR2 YFSETQ. The CDR3 loop spans 16 amino acids. The V segment lost 0 bases and the J segment 1 base; nucleotides outside the gene matches: 5. Sequenced by immunoSEQ multiplex PCR; TCRdb stores in-frame clones only, minus some. The table lists 35,000 to 55,000 clones, 85% to 95% of them singletons, with roughly 2.2% in the top ten. These data are taken from a study of T cell changes during pregnancy in multiple sclerosis. The sequence was collected from a female donor with multiple sclerosis, enrolled in a pregnancy study. This specimen was peripheral blood, taken in the third trimester of pregnancy. The rearrangement joins TRBV5-1 to TRBJ2-3; 7 nucleotides agree with TRBD2. The CDR3, as DNA: TGCGCCAGCAGCTTGGCATGGGACTACGGCACAGATACGCAGTATTTT. Amino acids: CASSLAWDYGTDTQYF.